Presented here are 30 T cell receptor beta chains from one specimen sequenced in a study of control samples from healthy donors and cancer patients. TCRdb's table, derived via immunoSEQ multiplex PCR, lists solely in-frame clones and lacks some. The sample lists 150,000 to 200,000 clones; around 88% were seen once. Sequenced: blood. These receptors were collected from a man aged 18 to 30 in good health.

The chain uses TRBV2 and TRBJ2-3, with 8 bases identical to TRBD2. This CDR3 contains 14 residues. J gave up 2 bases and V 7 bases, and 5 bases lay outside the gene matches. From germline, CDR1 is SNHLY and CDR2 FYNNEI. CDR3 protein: CASKAGALTDTQYF. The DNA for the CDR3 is TGTGCCAGCAAAGCGGGGGCCCTCACAGATACGCAGTATTTT.

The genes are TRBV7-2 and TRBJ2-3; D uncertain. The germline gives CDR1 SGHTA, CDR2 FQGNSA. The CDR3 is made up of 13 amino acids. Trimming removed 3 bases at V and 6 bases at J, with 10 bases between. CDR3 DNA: TGTGCCAGCAGCTTTAAAGTCGGGGATACGCAGTATTTT. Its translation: CASSFKVGDTQYF.

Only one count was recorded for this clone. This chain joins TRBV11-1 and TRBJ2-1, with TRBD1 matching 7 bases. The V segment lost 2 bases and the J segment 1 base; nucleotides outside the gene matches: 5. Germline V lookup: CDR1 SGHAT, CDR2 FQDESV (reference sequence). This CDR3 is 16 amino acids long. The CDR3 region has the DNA TGTGCCAGCAGCTTATTAGGGGGCGGTTCCTACAATGAGCAGTTCTTC. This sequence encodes CASSLLGGGSYNEQFF.

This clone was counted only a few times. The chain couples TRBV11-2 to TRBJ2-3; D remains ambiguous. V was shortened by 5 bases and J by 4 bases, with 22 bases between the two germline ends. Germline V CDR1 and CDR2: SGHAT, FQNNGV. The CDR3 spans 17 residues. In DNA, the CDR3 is TGTGCCAGCAGCCGACGAGGTGGACGGGCCCTGCCAGATACGCAGTATTTT. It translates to CASSRRGGRALPDTQYF.

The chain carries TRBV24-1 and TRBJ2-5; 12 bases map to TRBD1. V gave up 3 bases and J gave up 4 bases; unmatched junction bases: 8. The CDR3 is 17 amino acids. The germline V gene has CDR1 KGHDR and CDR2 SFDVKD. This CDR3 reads CATSDPGQGAMGETQYF. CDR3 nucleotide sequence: TGTGCCACCAGTGATCCGGGACAGGGGGCGATGGGAGAGACCCAGTACTTC.

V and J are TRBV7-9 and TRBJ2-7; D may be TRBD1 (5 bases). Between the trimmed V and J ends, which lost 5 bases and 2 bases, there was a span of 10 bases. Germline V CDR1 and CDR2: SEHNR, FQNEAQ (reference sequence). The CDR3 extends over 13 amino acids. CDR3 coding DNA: TGTGCCAGCAGCCAATCGACAGCCTACGAGCAGTACTTC. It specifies CASSQSTAYEQYF. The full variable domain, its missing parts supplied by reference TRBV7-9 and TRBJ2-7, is DTGVSQNPRHKITKRGQNVTFRCDPISEHNRLYWYRQTLGQGPEFLTYFQNEAQLEKSRLLSDRFSAERPKGSFSTLEIQRTEQGDSAMYLCASSQSTAYEQYFGPGTRLTVT.

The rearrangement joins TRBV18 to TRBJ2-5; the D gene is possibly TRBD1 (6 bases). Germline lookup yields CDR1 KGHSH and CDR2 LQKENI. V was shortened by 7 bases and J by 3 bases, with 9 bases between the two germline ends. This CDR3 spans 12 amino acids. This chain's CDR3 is CASFRTEETQYF. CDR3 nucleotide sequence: TGTGCCAGCTTTCGGACAGAAGAGACCCAGTACTTC.

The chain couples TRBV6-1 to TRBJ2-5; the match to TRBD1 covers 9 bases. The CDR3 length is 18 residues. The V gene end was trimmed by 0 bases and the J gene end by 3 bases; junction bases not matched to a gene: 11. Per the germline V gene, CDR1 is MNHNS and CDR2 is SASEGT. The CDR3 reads CASSEAGQGHGLKETQYF. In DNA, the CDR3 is TGTGCCAGCAGTGAAGCGGGACAGGGTCACGGATTAAAAGAGACCCAGTACTTC.

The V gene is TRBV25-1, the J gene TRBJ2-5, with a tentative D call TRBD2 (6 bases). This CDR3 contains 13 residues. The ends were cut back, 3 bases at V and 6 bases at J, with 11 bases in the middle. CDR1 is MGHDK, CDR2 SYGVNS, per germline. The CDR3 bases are TGTGCCAGCAGTGAGATGGGGGGAAAGACCCAGTACTTC. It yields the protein CASSEMGGKTQYF. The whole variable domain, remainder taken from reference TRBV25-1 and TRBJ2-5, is EADIYQTPRYLVIGTGKKITLECSQTMGHDKMYWYQQDPGMELHLIHYSYGVNSTEKGDLSSESTVSRIRTEHFPLTLESARPSHTSQYLCASSEMGGKTQYFGPGTRLLVL.

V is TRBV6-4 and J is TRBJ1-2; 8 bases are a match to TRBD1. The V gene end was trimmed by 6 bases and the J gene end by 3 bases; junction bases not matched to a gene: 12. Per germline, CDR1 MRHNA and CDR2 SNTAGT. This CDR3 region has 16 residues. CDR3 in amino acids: CASRRSSGGKDYGYTF. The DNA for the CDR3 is TGTGCCAGCAGAAGGTCATCAGGGGGCAAGGACTATGGCTACACCTTC.

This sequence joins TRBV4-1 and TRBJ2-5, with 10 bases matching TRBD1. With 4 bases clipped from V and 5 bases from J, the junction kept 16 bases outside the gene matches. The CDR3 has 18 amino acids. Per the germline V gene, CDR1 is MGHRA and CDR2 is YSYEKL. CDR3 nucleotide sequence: TGCGCCAGCAGCCCGGGGACAGGGGACCCATGGGACGTGGAGACCCAGTACTTC. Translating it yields CASSPGTGDPWDVETQYF.

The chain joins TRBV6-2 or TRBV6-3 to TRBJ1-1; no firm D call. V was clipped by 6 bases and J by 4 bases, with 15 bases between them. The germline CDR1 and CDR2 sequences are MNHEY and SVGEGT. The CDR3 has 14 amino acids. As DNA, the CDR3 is TGTGCCAGCAGCTCAACTAGGTGGGCCACTGAAGCTTTCTTT. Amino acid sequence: CASSSTRWATEAFF.

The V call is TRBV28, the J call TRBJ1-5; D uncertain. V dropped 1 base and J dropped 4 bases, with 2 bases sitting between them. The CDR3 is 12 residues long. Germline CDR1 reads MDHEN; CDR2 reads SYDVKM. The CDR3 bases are TGTGCCAGCAGTTTATTGAATCAGCCCCAGCATTTT. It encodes CASSLLNQPQHF.

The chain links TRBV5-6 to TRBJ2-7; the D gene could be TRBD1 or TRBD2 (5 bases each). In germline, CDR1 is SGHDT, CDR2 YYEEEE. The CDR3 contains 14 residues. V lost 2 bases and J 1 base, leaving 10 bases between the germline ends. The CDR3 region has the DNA TGTGCCAGCAGCTTCGGGACCCCTTCCTACGAGCAGTACTTC. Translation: CASSFGTPSYEQYF. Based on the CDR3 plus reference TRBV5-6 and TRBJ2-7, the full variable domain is DAGVTQSPTHLIKTRGQQVTLRCSPKSGHDTVSWYQQALGQGPQFIFQYYEEEERQRGNFPDRFSGHQFPNYSSELNVNALLLGDSALYLCASSFGTPSYEQYFGPGTRLTVT.

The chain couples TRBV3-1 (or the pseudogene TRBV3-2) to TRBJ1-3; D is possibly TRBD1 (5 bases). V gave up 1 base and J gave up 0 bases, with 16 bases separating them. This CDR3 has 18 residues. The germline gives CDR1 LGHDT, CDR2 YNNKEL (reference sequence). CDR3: CASSQAQTEESSGNTIYF. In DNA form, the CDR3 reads TGTGCCAGCAGCCAAGCTCAGACAGAGGAAAGCTCTGGAAACACCATATATTTT.

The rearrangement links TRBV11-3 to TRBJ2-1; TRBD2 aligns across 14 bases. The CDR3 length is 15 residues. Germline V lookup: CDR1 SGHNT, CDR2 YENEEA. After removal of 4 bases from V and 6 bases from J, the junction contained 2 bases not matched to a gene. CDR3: CASSSGLAGGNEQFF. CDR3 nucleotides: TGTGCCAGCAGCTCAGGACTAGCGGGGGGCAATGAGCAGTTCTTC.

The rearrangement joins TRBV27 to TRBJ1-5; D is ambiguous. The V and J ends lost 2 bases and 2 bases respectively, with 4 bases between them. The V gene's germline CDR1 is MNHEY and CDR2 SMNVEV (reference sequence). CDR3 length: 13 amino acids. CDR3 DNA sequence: TGTGCCAGCAGTTTACGGGGCAATCAGCCCCAGCATTTT. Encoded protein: CASSLRGNQPQHF.

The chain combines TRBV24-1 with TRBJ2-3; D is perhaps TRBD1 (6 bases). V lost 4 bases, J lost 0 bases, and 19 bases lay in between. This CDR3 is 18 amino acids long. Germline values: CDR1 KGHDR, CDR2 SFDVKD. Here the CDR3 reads CATSDPLQGTASTDTQYF. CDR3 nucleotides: TGTGCCACCAGTGACCCTCTACAGGGAACGGCTAGCACAGATACGCAGTATTTT.

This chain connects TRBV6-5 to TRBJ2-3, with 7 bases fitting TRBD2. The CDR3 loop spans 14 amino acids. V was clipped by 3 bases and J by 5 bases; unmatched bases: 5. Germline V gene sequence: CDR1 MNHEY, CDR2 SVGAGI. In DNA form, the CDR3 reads TGTGCCAGCAGTTATGGGGGGGTAGGAGATACGCAGTATTTT. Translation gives CASSYGGVGDTQYF.

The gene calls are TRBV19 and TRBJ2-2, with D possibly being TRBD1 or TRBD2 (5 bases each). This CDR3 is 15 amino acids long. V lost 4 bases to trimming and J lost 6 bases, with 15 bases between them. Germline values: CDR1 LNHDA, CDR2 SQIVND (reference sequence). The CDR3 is CASSTGRDVSGELFF. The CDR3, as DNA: TGTGCCAGTAGTACGGGTCGGGACGTCTCCGGGGAGCTGTTTTTT. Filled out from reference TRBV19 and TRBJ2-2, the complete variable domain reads DGGITQSPKYLFRKEGQNVTLSCEQNLNHDAMYWYRQDPGQGLRLIYYSQIVNDFQKGDIAEGYSVSREKKESFPLTVTSAQKNPTAFYLCASSTGRDVSGELFFGEGSRLTVL.

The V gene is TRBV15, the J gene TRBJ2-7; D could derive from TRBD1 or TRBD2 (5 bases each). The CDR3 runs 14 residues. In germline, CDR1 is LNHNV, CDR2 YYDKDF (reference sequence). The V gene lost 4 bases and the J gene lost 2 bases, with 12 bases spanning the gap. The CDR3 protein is CATSNRDRPYEQYF. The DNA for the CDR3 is TGTGCCACCAGCAATCGGGACCGGCCCTACGAGCAGTACTTC.

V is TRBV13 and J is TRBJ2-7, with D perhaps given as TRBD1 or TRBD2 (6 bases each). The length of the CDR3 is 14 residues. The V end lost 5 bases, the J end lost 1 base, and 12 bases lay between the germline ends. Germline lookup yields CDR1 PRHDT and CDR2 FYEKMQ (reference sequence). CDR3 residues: CASSPGGGSYEQYF. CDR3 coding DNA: TGTGCCAGCAGCCCAGGAGGGGGTTCCTACGAGCAGTACTTC.

This CDR3 is CASRRQGGSYNEQFF. CDR3 sequence (DNA): TGTGCCAGCAGGCGACAGGGAGGAAGCTACAATGAGCAGTTCTTC. The rearrangement joins TRBV6-5 to TRBJ2-1, with D perhaps TRBD1 (7 bases). This CDR3 is built from 15 residues. Germline V gene data show CDR1 as MNHEY and CDR2 as SVGAGI. Trimming pared 6 bases from V and 3 bases from J, leaving 15 bases between.

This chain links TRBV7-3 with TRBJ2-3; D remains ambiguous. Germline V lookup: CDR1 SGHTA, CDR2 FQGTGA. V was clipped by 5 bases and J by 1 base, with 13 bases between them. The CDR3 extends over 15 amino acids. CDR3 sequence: CASSPQNSGTDTQYF. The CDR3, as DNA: TGTGCCAGCAGCCCACAAAACTCGGGCACAGATACGCAGTATTTT. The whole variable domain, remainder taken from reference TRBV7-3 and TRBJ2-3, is GAGVSQTPSNKVTEKGKYVELRCDPISGHTALYWYRQSLGQGPEFLIYFQGTGAADDSGLPNDRFFAVRPEGSVSTLKIQRTERGDSAVYLCASSPQNSGTDTQYFGPGTRLTVL.

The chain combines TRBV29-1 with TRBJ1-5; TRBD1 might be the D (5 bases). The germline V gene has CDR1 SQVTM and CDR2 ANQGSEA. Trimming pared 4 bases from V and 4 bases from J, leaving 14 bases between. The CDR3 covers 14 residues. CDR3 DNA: TGCAGCGTTGCAGGGCTGGACTTTAATCAGCCCCAGCATTTT. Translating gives CSVAGLDFNQPQHF.

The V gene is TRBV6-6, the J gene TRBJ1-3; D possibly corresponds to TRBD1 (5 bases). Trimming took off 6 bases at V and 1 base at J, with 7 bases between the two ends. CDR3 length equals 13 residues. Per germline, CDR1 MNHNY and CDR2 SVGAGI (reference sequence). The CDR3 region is CASRQGSGNTIYF. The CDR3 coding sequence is TGTGCCAGCAGGCAGGGTTCTGGAAACACCATATATTTT.

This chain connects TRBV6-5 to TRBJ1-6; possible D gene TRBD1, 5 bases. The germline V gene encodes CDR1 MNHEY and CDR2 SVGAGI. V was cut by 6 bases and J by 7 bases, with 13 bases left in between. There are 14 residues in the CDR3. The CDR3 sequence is CASSRGGGNSPLHF. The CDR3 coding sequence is TGTGCCAGCAGCCGCGGTGGGGGGAATTCACCCCTCCACTTT.

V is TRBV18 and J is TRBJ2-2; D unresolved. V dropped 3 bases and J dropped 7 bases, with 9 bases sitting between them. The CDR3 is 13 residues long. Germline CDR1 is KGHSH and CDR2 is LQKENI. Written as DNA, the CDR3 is TGTGCCAGCTCACCCCGAAGGGTCGGGGAGCTGTTTTTT. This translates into CASSPRRVGELFF.

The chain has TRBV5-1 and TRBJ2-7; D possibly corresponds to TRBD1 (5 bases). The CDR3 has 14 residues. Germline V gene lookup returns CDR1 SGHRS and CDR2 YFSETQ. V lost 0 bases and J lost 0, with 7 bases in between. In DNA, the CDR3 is TGCGCCAGCAGCTTGGGACAGAGCTCCTACGAGCAGTACTTC. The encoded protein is CASSLGQSSYEQYF.

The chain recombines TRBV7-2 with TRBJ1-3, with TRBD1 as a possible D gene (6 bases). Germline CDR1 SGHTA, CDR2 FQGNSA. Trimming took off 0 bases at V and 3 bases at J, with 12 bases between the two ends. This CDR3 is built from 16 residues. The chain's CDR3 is CASSLARGGRGNTIYF. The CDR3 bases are TGTGCCAGCAGCTTAGCGAGAGGGGGACGTGGAAACACCATATATTTT.